This TCR beta chain was sequenced for a study of blood T cell repertoires in COVID-19. As for the study in general: Samples of COVID-19 (acute and convalescent) were obtained from the United States, Italy and Spain. PBMCs, B-cell-depleted T cells, or T cells provided the cDNA or gDNA that made up the material.

In the original processing: Quantification of nucleated cells was approximated via reference gene primer amplification. Assay used: immunoSEQ multiplex PCR; TCRdb lists only in-frame clones, some missing. V, J and clone size reflect that table, while D and trimming were determined from the DNA. The repertoire holds 50,000 to 75,000 clones, with about nine tenths as singletons. Germline V lookup: CDR1 SNHLY, CDR2 FYNNEI. Trimming took 7 bases from V and 5 from J; bases not matched to a gene: 5. CDR3 length equals 13 residues. This TCR was sampled from a human donor in a cohort sampled during active COVID-19. Sequenced: peripheral blood. This chain uses TRBV2 with TRBJ2-5; 9 bases match TRBD2. Written as DNA, the CDR3 is TGTGCCAGCACCAGCGGGGGGCGGGAGACCCAGTACTTC. It translates to CASTSGGRETQYF.